The sequence of this TCR beta chain was determined in a study of cytomegalovirus exposure and HLA in healthy donors. TCRdb's copy holds only in-frame clones and misses some; the assay was immunoSEQ multiplex PCR. The sample gives around 150,000 clones, under 90% of which show up once; 4.2% is in the top ten. This clone was seen just once. The antigen is not known. Study-wide results and limits: Investigators reported about 160 TCR beta chains as tied to cytomegalovirus.

This CDR3 contains 17 residues. Germline CDR1 MNHNS, CDR2 SASEGT. The V end lost 0 bases, the J end lost 0 bases, and 12 bases lay between the germline ends. The chain joins TRBV6-1 to TRBJ1-5, with unresolved D. This TCR was sampled from a man aged 18 to 29 in good health and CMV-seropositive. What was sequenced was PBMCs. In nucleotides, the CDR3 is TGTGCCAGCAGTGAAGCCCCTACTATGGTTAGCAATCAGCCCCAGCATTTT. Its protein is CASSEAPTMVSNQPQHF.